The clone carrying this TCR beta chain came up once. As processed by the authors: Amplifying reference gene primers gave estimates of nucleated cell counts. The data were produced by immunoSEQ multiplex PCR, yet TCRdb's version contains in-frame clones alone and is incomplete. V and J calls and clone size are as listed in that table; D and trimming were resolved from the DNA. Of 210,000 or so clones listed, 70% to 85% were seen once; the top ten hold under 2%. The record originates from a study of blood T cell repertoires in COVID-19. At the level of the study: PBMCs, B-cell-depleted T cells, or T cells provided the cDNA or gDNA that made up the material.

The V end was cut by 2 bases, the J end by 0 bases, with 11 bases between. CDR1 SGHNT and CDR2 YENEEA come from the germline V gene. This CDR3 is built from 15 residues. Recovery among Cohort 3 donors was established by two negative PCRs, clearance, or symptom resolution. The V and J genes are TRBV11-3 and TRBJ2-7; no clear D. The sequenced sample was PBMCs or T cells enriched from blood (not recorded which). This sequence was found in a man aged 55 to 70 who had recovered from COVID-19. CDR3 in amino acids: CASSLRWSSSYEQYF. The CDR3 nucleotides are TGTGCCAGCAGCTTACGTTGGTCGAGCTCCTACGAGCAGTACTTC.